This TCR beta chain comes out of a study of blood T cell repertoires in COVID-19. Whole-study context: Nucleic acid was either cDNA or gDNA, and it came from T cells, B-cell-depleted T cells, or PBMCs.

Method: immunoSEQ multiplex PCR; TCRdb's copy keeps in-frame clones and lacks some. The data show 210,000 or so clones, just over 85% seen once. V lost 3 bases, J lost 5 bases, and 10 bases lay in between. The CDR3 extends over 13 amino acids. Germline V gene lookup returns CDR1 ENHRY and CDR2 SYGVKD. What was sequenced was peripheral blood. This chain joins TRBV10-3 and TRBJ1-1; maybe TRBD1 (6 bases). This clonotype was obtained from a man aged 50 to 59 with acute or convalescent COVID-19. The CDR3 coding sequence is TGTGCCATCAGTGAATCCGACAGGACTGAAGCTTTCTTT. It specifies CAISESDRTEAFF.